The 3 T cell receptor beta chains in this list originate from one sample, sequenced in a study of blood T cell repertoires in COVID-19. TCRdb's copy holds only in-frame clones and misses some; the assay was immunoSEQ multiplex PCR. This repertoire shows around 390,000 clones, around 87% found once; its top ten account for roughly a tenth. The sample comprised PBMCs or T cells enriched from blood (not recorded which). Receptors originate from a woman in her forties or fifties who had recovered from COVID-19.

V gene TRBV29-1 combines with J gene TRBJ1-1; D may be TRBD1 (6 bases). The CDR3 runs to 12 residues. Per the germline V gene, CDR1 is SQVTM and CDR2 is ANQGSEA. V was cut by 5 bases and J by 4 bases, with 11 bases left in between. The CDR3 spells CSVRRGVTEAFF. CDR3 sequence (DNA): TGCAGCGTTCGCAGGGGAGTCACTGAAGCTTTCTTT.

The rearrangement joins TRBV18 to TRBJ1-6, with unresolved D. Trimming pared 2 bases from V and 8 bases from J, leaving 7 bases between. CDR1 and CDR2 from the germline V gene are KGHSH and LQKENI. This CDR3 contains 13 residues. CDR3 loop: CASSPAGDSPLHF. DNA for the CDR3: TGTGCCAGCTCACCAGCCGGGGATTCACCCCTCCACTTT.

The chain uses TRBV5-3 and TRBJ2-7, with D perhaps matching TRBD2 (6 bases). TRBV5-3 is treated as an ORF (open reading frame) with a function not yet certain. V gave up 1 base and J gave up 7 bases, with 18 bases separating them. The CDR3 is 15 amino acids. The DNA for the CDR3 is TGTGCCAGAAGCTTGAAAGCCGGGGACTTTGGGGAGCAGTACTTC. This sequence encodes CARSLKAGDFGEQYF.